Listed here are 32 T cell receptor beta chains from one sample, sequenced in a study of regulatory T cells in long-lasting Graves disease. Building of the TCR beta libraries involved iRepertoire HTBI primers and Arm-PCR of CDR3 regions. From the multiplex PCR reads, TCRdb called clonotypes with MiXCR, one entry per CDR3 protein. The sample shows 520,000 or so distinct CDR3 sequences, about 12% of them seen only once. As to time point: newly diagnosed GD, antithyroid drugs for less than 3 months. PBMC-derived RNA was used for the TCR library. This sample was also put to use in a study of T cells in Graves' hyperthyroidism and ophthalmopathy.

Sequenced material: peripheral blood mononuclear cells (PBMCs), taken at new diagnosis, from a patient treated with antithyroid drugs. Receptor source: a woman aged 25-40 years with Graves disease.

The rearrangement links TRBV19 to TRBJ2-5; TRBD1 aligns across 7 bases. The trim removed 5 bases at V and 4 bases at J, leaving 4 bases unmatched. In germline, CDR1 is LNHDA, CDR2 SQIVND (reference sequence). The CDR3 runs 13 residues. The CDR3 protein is CASSGRGLETQYF. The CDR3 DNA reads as TGTGCCAGTAGTGGTAGGGGGCTAGAGACCCAGTACTTC. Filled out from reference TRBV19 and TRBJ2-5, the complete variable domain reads DGGITQSPKYLFRKEGQNVTLSCEQNLNHDAMYWYRQDPGQGLRLIYYSQIVNDFQKGDIAEGYSVSREKKESFPLTVTSAQKNPTAFYLCASSGRGLETQYFGPGTRLLVL.

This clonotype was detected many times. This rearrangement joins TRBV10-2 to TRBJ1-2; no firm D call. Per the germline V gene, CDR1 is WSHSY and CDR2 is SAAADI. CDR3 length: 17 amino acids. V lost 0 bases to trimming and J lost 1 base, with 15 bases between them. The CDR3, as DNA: TGCGCCAGCAGTGAGTCGATCGGCTCAATCGATAACTATGGCTACACCTTC. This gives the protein CASSESIGSIDNYGYTF.

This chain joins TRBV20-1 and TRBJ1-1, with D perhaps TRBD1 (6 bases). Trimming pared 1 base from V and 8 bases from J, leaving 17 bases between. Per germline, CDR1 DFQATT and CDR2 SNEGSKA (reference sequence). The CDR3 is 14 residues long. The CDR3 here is CSARGNDRRLEAFF. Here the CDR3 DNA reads TGCAGTGCTAGAGGTAATGACAGGCGGCTCGAAGCTTTCTTT.

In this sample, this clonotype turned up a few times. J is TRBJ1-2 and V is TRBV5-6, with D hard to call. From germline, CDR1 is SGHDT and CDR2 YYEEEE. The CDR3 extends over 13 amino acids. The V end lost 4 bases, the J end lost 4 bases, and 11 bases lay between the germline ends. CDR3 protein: CASSVDTFYGYTF. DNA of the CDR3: TGTGCCAGCAGCGTTGACACATTCTATGGCTACACCTTC.

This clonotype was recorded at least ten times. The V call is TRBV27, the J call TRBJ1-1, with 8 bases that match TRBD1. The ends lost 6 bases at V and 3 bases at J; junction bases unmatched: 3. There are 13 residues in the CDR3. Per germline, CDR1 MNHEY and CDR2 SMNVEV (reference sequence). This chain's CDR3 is CASRPQGDTEAFF. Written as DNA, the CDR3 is TGTGCCAGCAGGCCACAGGGGGACACTGAAGCTTTCTTT.

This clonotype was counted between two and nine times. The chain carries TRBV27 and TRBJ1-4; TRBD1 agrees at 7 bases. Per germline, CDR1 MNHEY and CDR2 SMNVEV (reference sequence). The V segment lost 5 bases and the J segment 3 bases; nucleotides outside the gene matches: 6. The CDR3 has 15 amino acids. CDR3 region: CASSQGVAANEKLFF. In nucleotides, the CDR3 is TGTGCCAGCAGTCAGGGGGTAGCAGCTAATGAAAAACTGTTTTTT.

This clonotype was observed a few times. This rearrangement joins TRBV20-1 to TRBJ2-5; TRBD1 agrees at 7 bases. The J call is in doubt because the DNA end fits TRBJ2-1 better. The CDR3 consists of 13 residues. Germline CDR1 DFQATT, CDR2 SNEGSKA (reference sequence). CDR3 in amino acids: CSVNAGGSYEQFF. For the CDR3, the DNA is TGCAGTGTCAACGCAGGGGGATCCTACGAGCAGTTCTTC.

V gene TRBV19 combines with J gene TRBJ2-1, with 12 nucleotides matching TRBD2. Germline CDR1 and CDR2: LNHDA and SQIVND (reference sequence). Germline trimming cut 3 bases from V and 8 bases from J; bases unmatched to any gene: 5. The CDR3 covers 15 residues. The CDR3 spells CASSILGLAGHEQFF. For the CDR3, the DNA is TGTGCCAGTAGTATCCTTGGACTAGCGGGGCATGAGCAGTTCTTC. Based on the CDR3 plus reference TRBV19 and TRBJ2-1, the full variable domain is DGGITQSPKYLFRKEGQNVTLSCEQNLNHDAMYWYRQDPGQGLRLIYYSQIVNDFQKGDIAEGYSVSREKKESFPLTVTSAQKNPTAFYLCASSILGLAGHEQFFGPGTRLTVL.

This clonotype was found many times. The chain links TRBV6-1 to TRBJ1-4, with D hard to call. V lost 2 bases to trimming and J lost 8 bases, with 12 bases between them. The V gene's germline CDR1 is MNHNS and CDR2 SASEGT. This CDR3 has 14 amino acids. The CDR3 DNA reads TGTGCCAGCAGTGAACGGGGTAGTAGCGAAAAACTGTTTTTT. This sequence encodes CASSERGSSEKLFF.

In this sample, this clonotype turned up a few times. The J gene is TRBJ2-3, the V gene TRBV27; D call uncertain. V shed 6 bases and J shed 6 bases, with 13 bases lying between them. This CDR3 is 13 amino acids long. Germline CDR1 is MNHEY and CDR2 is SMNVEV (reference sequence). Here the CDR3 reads CASSPERVDTQYF. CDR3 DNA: TGTGCCAGCAGCCCCGAACGGGTGGATACGCAGTATTTT.

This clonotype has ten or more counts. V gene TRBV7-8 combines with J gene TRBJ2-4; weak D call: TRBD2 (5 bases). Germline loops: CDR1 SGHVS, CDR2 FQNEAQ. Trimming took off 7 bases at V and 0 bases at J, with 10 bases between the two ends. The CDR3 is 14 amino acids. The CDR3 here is CASNRLPAKNIQYF. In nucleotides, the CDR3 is TGTGCCAGCAACCGACTACCAGCCAAAAACATTCAGTACTTC.

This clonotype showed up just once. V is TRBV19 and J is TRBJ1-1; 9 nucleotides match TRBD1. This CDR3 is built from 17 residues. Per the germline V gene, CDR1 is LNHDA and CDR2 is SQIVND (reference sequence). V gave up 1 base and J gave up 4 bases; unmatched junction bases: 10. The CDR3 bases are TGTGCCAGTAGTATAGTCTTTGGACAGGGGATATCCACTGAAGCTTTCTTT. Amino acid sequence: CASSIVFGQGISTEAFF.

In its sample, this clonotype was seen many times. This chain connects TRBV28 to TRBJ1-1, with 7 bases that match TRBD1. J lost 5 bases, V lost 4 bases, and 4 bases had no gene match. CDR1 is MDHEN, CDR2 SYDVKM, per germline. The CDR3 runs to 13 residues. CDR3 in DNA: TGTGCCAGCAGTTCCAGGGGGAGGACTGAAGCTTTCTTT. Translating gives CASSSRGRTEAFF.

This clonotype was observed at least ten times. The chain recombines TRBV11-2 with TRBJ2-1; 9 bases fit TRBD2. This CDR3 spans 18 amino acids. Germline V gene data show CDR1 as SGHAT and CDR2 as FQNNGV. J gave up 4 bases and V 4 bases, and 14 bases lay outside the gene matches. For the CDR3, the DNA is TGTGCCAGCAGCTGGGTGTGGCGGGAGGGCCGAGGGTACAATGAGCAGTTCTTC. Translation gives CASSWVWREGRGYNEQFF.

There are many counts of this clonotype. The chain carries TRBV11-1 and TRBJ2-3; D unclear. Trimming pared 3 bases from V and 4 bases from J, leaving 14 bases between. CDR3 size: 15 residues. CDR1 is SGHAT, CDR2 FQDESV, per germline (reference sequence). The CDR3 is CASSLSPTGADTQYF. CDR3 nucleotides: TGTGCCAGCAGCTTGAGCCCCACGGGTGCAGATACGCAGTATTTT. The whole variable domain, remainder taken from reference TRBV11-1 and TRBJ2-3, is EAEVAQSPRYKITEKSQAVAFWCDPISGHATLYWYRQILGQGPELLVQFQDESVVDDSQLPKDRFSAERLKGVDSTLKIQPAELGDSAMYLCASSLSPTGADTQYFGPGTRLTVL.

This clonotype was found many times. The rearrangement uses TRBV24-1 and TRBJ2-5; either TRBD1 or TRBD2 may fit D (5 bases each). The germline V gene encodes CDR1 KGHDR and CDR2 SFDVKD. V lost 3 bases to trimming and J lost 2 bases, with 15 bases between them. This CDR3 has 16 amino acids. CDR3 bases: TGTGCCACCAGTGATCCGACCGGGACGGCGCAAGAGACCCAGTACTTC. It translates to CATSDPTGTAQETQYF.

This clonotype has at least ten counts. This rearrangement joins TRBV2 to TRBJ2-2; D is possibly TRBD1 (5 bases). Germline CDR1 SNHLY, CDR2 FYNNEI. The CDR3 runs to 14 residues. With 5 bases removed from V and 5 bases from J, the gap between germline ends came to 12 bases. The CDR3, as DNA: TGTGCCAGCAGTTACAGGTCAAGGACCGGGGAGCTGTTTTTT. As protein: CASSYRSRTGELFF.

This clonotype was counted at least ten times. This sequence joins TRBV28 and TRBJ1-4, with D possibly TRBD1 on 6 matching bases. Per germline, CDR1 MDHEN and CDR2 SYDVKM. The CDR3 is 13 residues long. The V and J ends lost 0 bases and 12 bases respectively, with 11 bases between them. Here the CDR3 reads CASSLWGRGELFF. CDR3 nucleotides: TGTGCCAGCAGTTTATGGGGCAGGGGAGAACTGTTTTTT. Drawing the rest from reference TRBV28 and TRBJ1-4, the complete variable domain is DVKVTQSSRYLVKRTGEKVFLECVQDMDHENMFWYRQDPGLGLRLIYFSYDVKMKEKGDIPEGYSVSREKKERFSLILESASTNQTSMYLCASSLWGRGELFFGSGTQLSVL.

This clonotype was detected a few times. The CDR3 bases are TGTGCCAGCAGCTTGGGGTGGACTAGCGGGAGTAACAGGGCCTACAATGAGCAGTTCTTC. It specifies CASSLGWTSGSNRAYNEQFF. The rearrangement uses TRBV5-4 and TRBJ2-1, with 13 bases lining up with TRBD2. The V gene end was trimmed by 0 bases and the J gene end by 2 bases; junction bases not matched to a gene: 11. Looked up from germline, CDR1 is SGHNT and CDR2 is YYREEE (reference sequence). The CDR3 consists of 20 residues.

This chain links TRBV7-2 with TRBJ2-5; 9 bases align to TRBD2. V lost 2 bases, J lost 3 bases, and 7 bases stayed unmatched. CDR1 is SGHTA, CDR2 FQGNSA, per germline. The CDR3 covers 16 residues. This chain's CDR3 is CASSLSLAGFEETQYF. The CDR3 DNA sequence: TGTGCCAGCAGCTTATCTCTAGCGGGATTCGAAGAGACCCAGTACTTC.

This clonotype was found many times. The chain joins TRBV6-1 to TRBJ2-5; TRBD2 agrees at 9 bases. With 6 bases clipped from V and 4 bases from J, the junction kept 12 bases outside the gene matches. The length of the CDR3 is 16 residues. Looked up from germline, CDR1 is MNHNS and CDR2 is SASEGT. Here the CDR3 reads CASRLRLAERGETQYF. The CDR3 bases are TGTGCCAGCAGGCTAAGACTAGCGGAAAGGGGAGAGACCCAGTACTTC.

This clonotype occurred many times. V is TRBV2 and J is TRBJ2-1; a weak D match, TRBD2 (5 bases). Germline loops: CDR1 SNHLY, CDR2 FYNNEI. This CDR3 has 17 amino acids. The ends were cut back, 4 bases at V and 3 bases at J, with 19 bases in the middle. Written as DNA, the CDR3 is TGTGCCAGCAGTGTCTCCCCGGGGTTAGAGGTCTACAATGAGCAGTTCTTC. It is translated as CASSVSPGLEVYNEQFF.

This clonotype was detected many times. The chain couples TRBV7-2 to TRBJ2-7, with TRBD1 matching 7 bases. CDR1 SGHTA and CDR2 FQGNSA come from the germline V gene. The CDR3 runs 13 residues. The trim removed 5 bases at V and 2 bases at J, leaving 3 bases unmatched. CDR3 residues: CASSTDRTYEQYF. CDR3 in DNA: TGTGCCAGCAGCACGGACAGGACCTACGAGCAGTACTTC.

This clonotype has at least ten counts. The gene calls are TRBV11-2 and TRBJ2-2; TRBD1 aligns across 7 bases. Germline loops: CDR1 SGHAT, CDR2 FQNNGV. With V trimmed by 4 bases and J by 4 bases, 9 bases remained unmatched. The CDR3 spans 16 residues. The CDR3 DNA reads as TGTGCCAGCAGCTACGACAGGGCCCGAGTCACCGGGGAGCTGTTTTTT. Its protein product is CASSYDRARVTGELFF.

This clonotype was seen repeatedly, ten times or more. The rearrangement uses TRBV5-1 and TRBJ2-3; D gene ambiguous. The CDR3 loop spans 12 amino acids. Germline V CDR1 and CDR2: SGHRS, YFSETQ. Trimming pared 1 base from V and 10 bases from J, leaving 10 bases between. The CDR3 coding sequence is TGCGCCAGCAGCTTGATATCGACGGCGCAGTATTTT. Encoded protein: CASSLISTAQYF.

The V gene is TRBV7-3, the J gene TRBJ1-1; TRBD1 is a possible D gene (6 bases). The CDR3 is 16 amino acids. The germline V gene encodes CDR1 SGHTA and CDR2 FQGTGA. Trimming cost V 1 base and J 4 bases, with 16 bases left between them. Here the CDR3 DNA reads TGTGCCAGCAGCTTAAGGGCGGGGGCCCAGGGCACTGAAGCTTTCTTT. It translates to CASSLRAGAQGTEAFF.

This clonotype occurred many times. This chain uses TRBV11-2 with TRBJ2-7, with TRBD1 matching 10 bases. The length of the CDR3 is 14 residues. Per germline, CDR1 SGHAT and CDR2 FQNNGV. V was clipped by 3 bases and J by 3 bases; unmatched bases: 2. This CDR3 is CASSFRDRGYEQYF. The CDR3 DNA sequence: TGTGCCAGCAGCTTCCGGGACAGGGGCTACGAGCAGTACTTC.

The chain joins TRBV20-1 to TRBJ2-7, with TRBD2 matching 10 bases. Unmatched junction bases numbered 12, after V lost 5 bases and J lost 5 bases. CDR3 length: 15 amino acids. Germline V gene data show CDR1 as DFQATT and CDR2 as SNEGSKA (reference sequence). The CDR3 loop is CSAGVRAGGPHEQYF. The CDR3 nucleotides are TGCAGTGCTGGGGTAAGAGCGGGAGGGCCCCACGAGCAGTACTTC.

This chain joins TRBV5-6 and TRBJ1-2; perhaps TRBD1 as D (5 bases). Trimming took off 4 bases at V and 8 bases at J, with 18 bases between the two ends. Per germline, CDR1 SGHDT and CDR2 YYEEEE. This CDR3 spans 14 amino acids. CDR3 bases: TGTGCCAGCAGCGGGGGACGGTTTCTCGGAGGCTACACCTTC. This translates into CASSGGRFLGGYTF.

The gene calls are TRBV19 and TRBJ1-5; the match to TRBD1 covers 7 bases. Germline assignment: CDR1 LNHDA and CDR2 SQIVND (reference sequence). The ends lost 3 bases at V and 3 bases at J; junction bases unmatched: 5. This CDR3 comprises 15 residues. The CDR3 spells CASSISGGFNQPQHF. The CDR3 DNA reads TGTGCCAGTAGTATTTCAGGGGGGTTCAATCAGCCCCAGCATTTT.

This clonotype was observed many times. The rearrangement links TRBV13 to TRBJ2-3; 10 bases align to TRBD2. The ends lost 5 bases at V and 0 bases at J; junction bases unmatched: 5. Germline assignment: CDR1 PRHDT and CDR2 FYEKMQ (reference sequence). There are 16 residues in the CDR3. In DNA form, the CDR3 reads TGTGCCAGCAGCCAATTAGCGGGAGGAAGCACAGATACGCAGTATTTT. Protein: CASSQLAGGSTDTQYF.

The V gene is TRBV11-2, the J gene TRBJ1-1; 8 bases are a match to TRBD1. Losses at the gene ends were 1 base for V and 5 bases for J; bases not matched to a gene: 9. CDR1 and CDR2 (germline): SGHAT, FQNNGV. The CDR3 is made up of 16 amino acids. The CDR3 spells CASSLGQGALFTEAFF. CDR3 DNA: TGTGCCAGCAGCTTAGGGCAGGGGGCGCTTTTTACTGAAGCTTTCTTT.